The 20 T cell receptor beta chains listed next were all sequenced from one sample in a study of blood T cell repertoires in COVID-19. Method: immunoSEQ multiplex PCR; TCRdb's copy keeps in-frame clones and lacks some. The data show over 250,000 clones, roughly 89% seen once. Sequencing was done on a sample of peripheral blood. These receptors all come from a man over 45 with acute or convalescent COVID-19.

V is TRBV19 and J is TRBJ2-5; 7 bases line up with TRBD1. V lost 3 bases to trimming and J lost 5 bases; unmatched junction nucleotides: 6. This CDR3 has 14 amino acids. Germline V gene data show CDR1 as LNHDA and CDR2 as SQIVND (reference sequence). CDR3 amino acids: CASSIIGRGETQYF. The DNA of the CDR3 is TGTGCCAGTAGTATTATAGGCAGGGGGGAGACCCAGTACTTC.

The chain employs TRBV24-1 and TRBJ2-7, with TRBD1 identical over 7 bases. This CDR3 contains 16 residues. Losses at the gene ends were 9 bases for V and 0 bases for J; bases not matched to a gene: 13. Germline V gene lookup returns CDR1 KGHDR and CDR2 SFDVKD. The CDR3 nucleotides read TGTGCCACCTTACCCCGGGACAGTGGGAGCTCCTACGAGCAGTACTTC. Its protein is CATLPRDSGSSYEQYF.

The V call is TRBV10-3, the J call TRBJ2-5, with 9 bases that match TRBD1. Germline CDR1 reads ENHRY; CDR2 reads SYGVKD. This CDR3 comprises 15 residues. The trim removed 6 bases at V and 2 bases at J, leaving 7 bases unmatched. CDR3 nucleotides: TGTGCCATCAGCCCTAGGACAGGGGATCAAGAGACCCAGTACTTC. Translation gives CAISPRTGDQETQYF.

The chain couples TRBV7-9 to TRBJ1-3, with a possible D match to TRBD1 (5 bases). Trimming pared 5 bases from V and 1 base from J, leaving 9 bases between. CDR1 is SEHNR, CDR2 FQNEAQ, per germline (reference sequence). CDR3 size: 14 residues. Here the CDR3 reads CASSPGTSGNTIYF. In DNA form, the CDR3 reads TGTGCCAGCAGCCCCGGGACTTCTGGAAACACCATATATTTT.

The chain combines TRBV7-9 with TRBJ1-2, with D perhaps TRBD1 (5 bases). CDR1 SEHNR and CDR2 FQNEAQ come from the germline V gene (reference sequence). CDR3 length equals 14 residues. V shed 4 bases and J shed 5 bases, with 14 bases lying between them. The CDR3 spells CASSSDTHGYGYTF. For the CDR3, the DNA is TGTGCCAGCAGCTCGGACACCCATGGGTATGGCTACACCTTC.

The chain combines TRBV3-1 (or the pseudogene TRBV3-2) with TRBJ2-1; D is possibly TRBD2 (5 bases). This CDR3 comprises 16 residues. The germline gives CDR1 LGHDT, CDR2 YNNKEL (reference sequence). Trimming shortened V by 0 bases and J by 5 bases, and 14 bases separated the two germline ends. The CDR3 region has the DNA TGTGCCAGCAGCCAAGAAGGGCTAGCCATCCACAATGAGCAGTTCTTC. This sequence encodes CASSQEGLAIHNEQFF.

This clone was seen only a few times. The chain is built from TRBV6-5 and TRBJ1-1, with 8 nucleotides matching TRBD1. CDR3 length: 16 amino acids. Germline V gives CDR1 MNHEY, CDR2 SVGAGI. V lost 2 bases, J lost 4 bases, and 9 bases stayed unmatched. This chain's CDR3 is CASSYGAGGRSTEAFF. CDR3 nucleotide sequence: TGTGCCAGCAGTTACGGGGCAGGGGGCAGGAGCACTGAAGCTTTCTTT.

The chain uses TRBV11-2 and TRBJ1-5; no firm D call. The CDR3 is 14 residues long. V gave up 0 bases and J gave up 2 bases, with 5 bases separating them. Germline CDR1 SGHAT, CDR2 FQNNGV. Here the CDR3 reads CASSLDLGNQPQHF. In DNA form, the CDR3 reads TGTGCCAGCAGCTTAGATCTTGGCAATCAGCCCCAGCATTTT.

The count of this clone is one. This sequence joins TRBV7-9 and TRBJ2-2, with a weak D call TRBD2 (7 bases). This CDR3 is built from 14 residues. The germline V and J ends were trimmed by 4 bases and 6 bases, with 12 bases remaining between them. CDR1 and CDR2 from the germline V gene are SEHNR and FQNEAQ (reference sequence). The CDR3 coding sequence is TGTGCCAGCAGCTACCTAGGGGGGGCCGGGGAGCTGTTTTTT. Protein product: CASSYLGGAGELFF. Supplemented by reference TRBV7-9 and TRBJ2-2, the full variable domain reads DTGVSQNPRHKITKRGQNVTFRCDPISEHNRLYWYRQTLGQGPEFLTYFQNEAQLEKSRLLSDRFSAERPKGSFSTLEIQRTEQGDSAMYLCASSYLGGAGELFFGEGSRLTVL.

The chain links TRBV3-1 (or the pseudogene TRBV3-2) to TRBJ1-1; D gene uncertain. CDR3 size: 15 residues. The germline V gene encodes CDR1 LGHDT and CDR2 YNNKEL (reference sequence). Trimming left V 3 bases short and J 1 base short, with 12 bases between. CDR3 nucleotide sequence: TGTGCCAGCAGCCAGTTGGGCAGATCGAACACTGAAGCTTTCTTT. Amino acid sequence: CASSQLGRSNTEAFF.

The V call is TRBV7-8, the J call TRBJ1-2, with 9 bases aligning to TRBD1. There are 15 residues in the CDR3. The V and J ends lost 5 bases and 1 base, in that order; junction bases with no gene match: 5. Germline assignment: CDR1 SGHVS and CDR2 FQNEAQ. This chain's CDR3 is CASSPRDRDNYGYTF. As DNA, the CDR3 is TGTGCCAGCAGCCCCCGGGACAGGGATAACTATGGCTACACCTTC.

This clone was recorded once. The gene calls are TRBV7-9 and TRBJ1-4, with D uncertain. V shed 1 base and J shed 8 bases, with 11 bases lying between them. Germline assignment: CDR1 SEHNR and CDR2 FQNEAQ (reference sequence). The CDR3 is 14 residues long. The CDR3 DNA reads TGTGCCAGCAGCTTAGGAGGGCTAGGCGAAAAACTGTTTTTT. Encoded protein: CASSLGGLGEKLFF.

CDR3 loop: CASSQDQNPGEQYF. For the CDR3, the DNA is TGTGCCAGCAGCCAAGACCAGAACCCGGGCGAGCAGTACTTC. The chain recombines TRBV3-1 (or the pseudogene TRBV3-2) with TRBJ2-7, with unresolved D. V lost 0 bases and J 6 bases, leaving 12 bases between the germline ends. The germline V gene has CDR1 LGHDT and CDR2 YNNKEL (reference sequence). CDR3 length: 14 amino acids.

The rearrangement uses TRBV10-2 and TRBJ2-7; TRBD1 might be the D (5 bases). The germline V and J ends were trimmed by 6 bases and 3 bases, with 15 bases remaining between them. CDR1 is WSHSY, CDR2 SAAADI, per germline. There are 14 residues in the CDR3. CDR3 sequence reads: CASSQGTAIYEQYF. The CDR3 DNA sequence: TGCGCCAGCAGCCAGGGTACAGCAATCTACGAGCAGTACTTC.

The chain has TRBV9 and TRBJ1-5; TRBD1 might be the D (6 bases). This CDR3 region has 15 residues. The V gene's germline CDR1 is SGDLS and CDR2 YYNGEE. V was clipped by 0 bases and J by 7 bases, with 14 bases between them. In nucleotides, the CDR3 is TGTGCCAGCAGCGTAGGGGGGCACCCAAAGCAGCCCCAGCATTTT. It encodes CASSVGGHPKQPQHF.

The J gene is TRBJ2-3, the V gene TRBV24-1, with D possibly matching TRBD1 (5 bases). Trimming left V 1 base short and J 2 bases short, with 12 bases between. Germline assignment: CDR1 KGHDR and CDR2 SFDVKD. There are 16 residues in the CDR3. CDR3 sequence: CATSDFGQGITDTQYF. The CDR3, as DNA: TGTGCCACCAGTGATTTCGGGCAGGGAATCACAGATACGCAGTATTTT.

V gene TRBV2 combines with J gene TRBJ1-1, with a tentative D call TRBD1 (5 bases). Germline V gene sequence: CDR1 SNHLY, CDR2 FYNNEI. The CDR3 is 14 amino acids. Trimming removed 11 bases at V and 4 bases at J, with 20 bases between. Here the CDR3 DNA reads TGTGCCGGGATAACCGGGGAGGGGATCACTGAAGCTTTCTTT. This translates into CAGITGEGITEAFF.

Note on this clone: Other DNA sequences of this sample code for an identical CDR3. V and J are TRBV27 and TRBJ1-1; D is undetermined. The CDR3 length is 12 residues. The germline V gene encodes CDR1 MNHEY and CDR2 SMNVEV (reference sequence). Deletions cut 2 bases from V and 4 bases from J, with 5 bases between. This CDR3 is CASSLPGTEAFF. CDR3 nucleotides: TGTGCCAGCAGTTTACCGGGCACTGAAGCTTTCTTT.

The J gene is TRBJ1-2, the V gene TRBV3-1 (or the pseudogene TRBV3-2); D not resolved. Trimming took off 4 bases at V and 8 bases at J, with 17 bases between the two ends. Looked up from germline, CDR1 is LGHDT and CDR2 is YNNKEL (reference sequence). This CDR3 is 14 amino acids long. CDR3 bases: TGTGCCAGCAGCCCAGGCTTTCCAGTCGGAGGCTACACCTTC. Its translation is CASSPGFPVGGYTF.

The chain employs TRBV7-9 and TRBJ2-2, with D perhaps TRBD2 (5 bases). The CDR3 extends over 15 amino acids. CDR1 SEHNR and CDR2 FQNEAQ come from the germline V gene (reference sequence). V lost 1 base and J lost 7, with 13 bases in between. In nucleotides, the CDR3 is TGTGCCAGCAGCTTAGACCTAGCTTCTGGCGGGGAGCTGTTTTTT. This gives the protein CASSLDLASGGELFF.